One and the same sample provided the 10 T cell receptor beta chains below, sequenced in a study of beta chain features in type 1 diabetes. The entirety of the isolated RNA underwent reverse transcription, so expressed TCRB transcripts were sequenced. This table comes from immunoSEQ multiplex PCR, and its TCRdb copy is limited to in-frame clones, with some not included. The profile covers over 500,000 clones, with 15% to 19% appearing a single time and about 0.087% taken by the ten largest. Sequencing was performed on naive CD4+ T cells from blood. These TCRs come from a man between 18 and 29 years old in good health.

The CDR3 protein is CASSEDRNTIYF. As DNA, the CDR3 is TGTGCCAGCAGTGAGGATCGCAACACCATATATTTT. This sequence joins TRBV6-6 and TRBJ1-3; D unclear. The germline gives CDR1 MNHNY, CDR2 SVGAGI (reference sequence). The CDR3 spans 12 residues. The ends were cut back, 5 bases at V and 7 bases at J, with 9 bases in the middle.

The rearrangement uses TRBV2 and TRBJ1-1, with D possibly matching TRBD1 (5 bases). The V end was cut by 10 bases, the J end by 2 bases, with 17 bases between. The CDR3 sequence is 14 residues long. Germline V gene lookup returns CDR1 SNHLY and CDR2 FYNNEI. DNA for the CDR3: TGTGCCACCAAAACTCGGGGACTAAACACTGAAGCTTTCTTT. This sequence encodes CATKTRGLNTEAFF. Using reference TRBV2 and TRBJ1-1 for the parts outside the CDR3, the full variable domain is EPEVTQTPSHQVTQMGQEVILRCVPISNHLYFYWYRQILGQKVEFLVSFYNNEISEKSEIFDDQFSVERPDGSNFTLKIRSTKLEDSAMYFCATKTRGLNTEAFFGQGTRLTVV.

CDR3 nucleotide sequence: TGTGCCAGCAGTTTTCCATCTAGAAGGGCCCTCTATGGCTACACCTTC. The encoded protein is CASSFPSRRALYGYTF. V is TRBV28 and J is TRBJ1-2; D is undetermined. V was cut by 3 bases and J by 4 bases, with 18 bases left in between. Per the germline V gene, CDR1 is MDHEN and CDR2 is SYDVKM. The length of the CDR3 is 16 residues.

This clone was picked up a small number of times. The genes are TRBV7-6 and TRBJ1-3; D is possibly TRBD1 (5 bases). Germline values: CDR1 SGHVS, CDR2 FNYEAQ. V shed 3 bases and J shed 4 bases, with 10 bases lying between them. The CDR3 consists of 14 residues. CDR3 nucleotides: TGTGCCAGCAGCTTGCTTAGACAGGGAAACACCATATATTTT. Translated, it gives CASSLLRQGNTIYF.

This clone appeared a few times. The chain recombines TRBV9 with TRBJ1-2; TRBD1 matches 7 bases. The CDR3 contains 14 residues. After removal of 3 bases from V and 8 bases from J, the junction contained 10 bases not matched to a gene. Germline loops: CDR1 SGDLS, CDR2 YYNGEE. CDR3 region: CASSGQGRGGGYTF. CDR3 DNA sequence: TGTGCCAGCAGCGGACAGGGACGAGGGGGAGGCTACACCTTC.

The rearrangement uses TRBV11-3 and TRBJ2-5; D not certain. The CDR3 consists of 14 residues. Looked up from germline, CDR1 is SGHNT and CDR2 is YENEEA. The V end lost 2 bases, the J end lost 9 bases, and 16 bases lay between the germline ends. CDR3 DNA: TGTGCCAGCAGCTTAACGGTGGACGCCGCTCCCCAGTACTTC. Translation: CASSLTVDAAPQYF.

The chain links TRBV9 to TRBJ2-1, with D perhaps TRBD2 (6 bases). V was pared by 0 bases and J by 0 bases, with 13 bases between. This CDR3 is built from 17 residues. The germline gives CDR1 SGDLS, CDR2 YYNGEE. The CDR3 region is CASSVEPAGRSYNEQFF. CDR3 coding DNA: TGTGCCAGCAGCGTAGAACCTGCGGGACGCTCCTACAATGAGCAGTTCTTC.

The table lists this clone with many counts. The chain links TRBV21-1 to TRBJ2-3; TRBD1, the table's D call, lacks a check against the DNA. TRBV21-1 represents a pseudogene. This CDR3 has 13 residues. CDR3 sequence (DNA): TGTGCCAGCAAGGACAAATTCACAGATACGCAGTATTTT. Residues: CASKDKFTDTQYF.

Many counts were recorded for this clone. The genes are TRBV14 and TRBJ2-7, with TRBD1 as a possible D gene (6 bases). CDR3 length equals 14 residues. V was cut by 2 bases and J by 2 bases, with 10 bases left in between. CDR1 and CDR2 (germline): SGHDN, FVKESK. The CDR3 region has the DNA TGTGCCAGCAGCCAAACAGGGTTCGCCTACGAGCAGTACTTC. Encoded protein: CASSQTGFAYEQYF.

This clone was counted a few times. The chain is built from TRBV11-3 and TRBJ2-3; D may be TRBD1 (5 bases). This CDR3 spans 16 amino acids. Germline values: CDR1 SGHNT, CDR2 YENEEA. Between the trimmed V and J ends, which lost 5 bases and 4 bases, there was a span of 19 bases. The CDR3 DNA follows: TGTGCCAGCAGCCACCAGGGCACGGTCTCAGCAGATACGCAGTATTTT. Its protein product is CASSHQGTVSADTQYF.